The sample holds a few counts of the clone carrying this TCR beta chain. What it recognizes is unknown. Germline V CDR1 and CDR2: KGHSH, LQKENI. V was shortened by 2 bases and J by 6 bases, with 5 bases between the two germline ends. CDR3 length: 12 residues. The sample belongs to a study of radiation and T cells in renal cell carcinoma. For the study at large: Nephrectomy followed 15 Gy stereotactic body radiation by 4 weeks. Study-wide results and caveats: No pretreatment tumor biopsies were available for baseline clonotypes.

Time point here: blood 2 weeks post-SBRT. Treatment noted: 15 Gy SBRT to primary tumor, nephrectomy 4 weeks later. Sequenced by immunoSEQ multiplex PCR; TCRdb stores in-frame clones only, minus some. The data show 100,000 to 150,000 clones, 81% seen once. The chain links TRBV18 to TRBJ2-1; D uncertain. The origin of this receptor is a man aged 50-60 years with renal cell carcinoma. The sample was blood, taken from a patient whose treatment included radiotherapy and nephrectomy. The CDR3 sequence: CASSPNTNEQFF. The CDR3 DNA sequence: TGTGCCAGCTCACCAAACACCAATGAGCAGTTCTTC.